One sample yielded the 7 T cell receptor beta chains listed below, sequenced in a study of cytomegalovirus exposure and HLA in healthy donors. Only in-frame clones appear in the TCRdb table, and some are missing; sequencing was by immunoSEQ multiplex PCR. This table holds roughly 240,000 clones, approximately 87% found once. The sample taken for sequencing was PBMCs. Receptors originate from a man younger than 35 in good health and CMV-seronegative.

The chain employs TRBV19 and TRBJ1-4; D gene unclear. Germline-derived CDR1 and CDR2 are LNHDA and SQIVND (reference sequence). V was clipped by 5 bases and J by 0 bases, with 7 bases between them. The CDR3 sequence is 14 residues long. For the CDR3, the DNA is TGTGCCAGTAGTCCGAGTGCAACTAATGAAAAACTGTTTTTT. This encodes CASSPSATNEKLFF.

This rearrangement joins TRBV10-1 to TRBJ2-2; D call uncertain. This CDR3 is built from 16 residues. CDR1 WNHNN and CDR2 SYGVQD come from the germline V gene (reference sequence). V was trimmed by 3 bases and J by 0 bases, leaving 11 bases between them. CDR3 amino acids: CASSEVPSANTGELFF. In DNA form, the CDR3 reads TGCGCCAGCAGTGAAGTGCCCAGCGCGAACACCGGGGAGCTGTTTTTT.

DNA of the CDR3: TGTGCCAGCAGCTTGGGGGGCGGGAACACAGATACGCAGTATTTT. As protein: CASSLGGGNTDTQYF. This chain links TRBV5-6 with TRBJ2-3, with D tentatively TRBD2 (6 bases). This CDR3 spans 15 amino acids. Trimming left V 0 bases short and J 2 bases short, with 10 bases between. Germline V gene lookup returns CDR1 SGHDT and CDR2 YYEEEE.

This chain connects TRBV4-3 to TRBJ1-2; D might be TRBD1 (5 bases). The CDR3 runs 14 residues. Germline CDR1 LGHNA, CDR2 YSLEER. V was pared by 0 bases and J by 8 bases, with 13 bases between. In DNA form, the CDR3 reads TGCGCCAGCAGCCAAGATGGAAGGAGGGGCGGCTACACCTTC. It translates to CASSQDGRRGGYTF.

The CDR3 sequence: CASSLASGTSASTDTQYF. The CDR3 DNA is TGTGCCAGCAGCTTAGCGTCGGGGACTAGCGCGAGCACAGATACGCAGTATTTT. V usage is TRBV7-6 and J usage is TRBJ2-3; TRBD2 matches 10 bases. V shed 0 bases and J 0 bases; nucleotides not matched to a gene: 6. The germline CDR1 and CDR2 sequences are SGHVS and FNYEAQ. CDR3 length: 18 residues.

The chain employs TRBV28 and TRBJ1-1, with 9 bases fitting TRBD1. CDR1 and CDR2 from the germline V gene are MDHEN and SYDVKM. Trimming removed 4 bases from V and 2 bases from J; junction bases left unmatched: 2. The CDR3 has 14 amino acids. The CDR3 bases are TGTGCCAGCAGTTGGACAGGGGTTAACACTGAAGCTTTCTTT. Its protein is CASSWTGVNTEAFF.

This clone was observed once. The chain recombines TRBV18 with TRBJ1-1, with no clear D. V shed 4 bases and J shed 3 bases, with 9 bases lying between them. Germline-derived CDR1 and CDR2 are KGHSH and LQKENI. The CDR3 has 13 residues. The CDR3 protein is CASSRVEDTEAFF. In DNA form, the CDR3 reads TGTGCCAGCTCACGGGTTGAGGACACTGAAGCTTTCTTT. Full variable domain (remainder filled in from reference TRBV18 and TRBJ1-1): NAGVMQNPRHLVRRRGQEARLRCSPMKGHSHVYWYRQLPEEGLKFMVYLQKENIIDESGMPKERFSAEFPKEGPSILRIQQVVRGDSAAYFCASSRVEDTEAFFGQGTRLTVV.